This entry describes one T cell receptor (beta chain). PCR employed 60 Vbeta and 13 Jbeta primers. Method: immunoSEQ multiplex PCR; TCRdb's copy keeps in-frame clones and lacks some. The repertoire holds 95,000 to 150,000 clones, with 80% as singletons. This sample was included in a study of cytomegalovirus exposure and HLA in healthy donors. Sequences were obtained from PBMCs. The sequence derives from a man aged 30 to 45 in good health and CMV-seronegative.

The CDR3 DNA reads as TGCGCCAGCAGCTCCCCACGGTTGAGGGCGGATTCACCCCTCCACTTT. Protein: CASSSPRLRADSPLHF. V and J are TRBV4-1 and TRBJ1-6; D unresolved. The CDR3 contains 16 residues. Trimming shortened V by 5 bases and J by 8 bases, and 19 bases separated the two germline ends. The germline CDR1 and CDR2 sequences are MGHRA and YSYEKL.